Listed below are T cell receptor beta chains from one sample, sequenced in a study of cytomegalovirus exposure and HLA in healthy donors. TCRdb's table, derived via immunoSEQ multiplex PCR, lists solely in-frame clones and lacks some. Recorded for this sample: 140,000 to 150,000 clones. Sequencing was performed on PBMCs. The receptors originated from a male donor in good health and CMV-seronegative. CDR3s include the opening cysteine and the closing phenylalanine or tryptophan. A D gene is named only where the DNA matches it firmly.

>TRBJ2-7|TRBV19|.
CASSTRGIFEQYF
TGTGCCAGTAGTACCAGGGGTATCTTCGAGCAGTACTTC
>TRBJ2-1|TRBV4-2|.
CASSQDREWYNEQFF
TGTGCCAGCAGCCAAGATCGAGAATGGTACAATGAGCAGTTCTTC
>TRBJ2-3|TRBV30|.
CAWSRGTQYF
TGTGCCTGGAGCAGGGGAACGCAGTATTTT
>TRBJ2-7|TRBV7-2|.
CASSLPTSYEQYF
TGTGCCAGCAGCTTACCTACTTCCTACGAGCAGTACTTC
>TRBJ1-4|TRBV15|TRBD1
CATSIDRGGSEKLFF
TGTGCCACCAGCATCGACAGGGGAGGTAGTGAAAAACTGTTTTTT
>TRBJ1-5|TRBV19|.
CASSMGVGQPQHF
TGTGCCAGTAGTATGGGTGTCGGGCAGCCCCAGCATTTT
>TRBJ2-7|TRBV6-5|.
CASSYSGQSYEQYF
TGTGCCAGCAGTTACTCAGGACAGTCCTACGAGCAGTACTTC
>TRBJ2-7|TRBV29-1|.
CSVQPTNYEQYF
TGCAGCGTCCAGCCGACAAACTACGAGCAGTACTTC
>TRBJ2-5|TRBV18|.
CASSPSYQETQYF
TGTGCCAGCTCACCTTCGTACCAAGAGACCCAGTACTTC
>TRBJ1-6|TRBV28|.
CASSLVAVSSYNSPLHF
TGTGCCAGCAGTTTGGTCGCGGTGAGCTCCTATAATTCACCCCTCCACTTT
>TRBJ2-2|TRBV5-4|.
CASSVRDSRTGELFF
TGTGCCAGCAGCGTTCGGGACTCTCGGACCGGGGAGCTGTTTTTT
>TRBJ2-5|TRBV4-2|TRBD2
CASSPTGTSGGGYQETQYF
TGTGCCAGCAGCCCAACGGGGACTAGCGGGGGGGGGTACCAAGAGACCCAGTACTTC
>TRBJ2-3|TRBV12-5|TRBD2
CASGSPQREGTDTQYF
TGTGCTAGTGGTTCTCCACAGCGGGAGGGCACAGATACGCAGTATTTT
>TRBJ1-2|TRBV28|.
CASSLRGLRVTF
TGTGCCAGCAGTTTAAGAGGTCTCCGTGTCACCTTC
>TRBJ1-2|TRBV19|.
CASSLDRFYGYTF
TGTGCCAGTAGCTTAGACAGGTTCTATGGCTACACCTTC
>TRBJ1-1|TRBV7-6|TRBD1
CASSAGTVPLGDTEAFF
TGTGCCAGCAGCGCCGGGACAGTACCACTTGGGGACACTGAAGCTTTCTTT
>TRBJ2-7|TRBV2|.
CASSGDSYEQYF
TGTGCCAGCAGTGGCGATTCCTACGAGCAGTACTTC
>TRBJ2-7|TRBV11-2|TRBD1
CASSLAGTGAYEQYF
TGTGCCAGCAGCTTAGCGGGGACAGGGGCCTACGAGCAGTACTTC
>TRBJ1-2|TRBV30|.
CAFQGYVGYTF
TGTGCCTTCCAGGGTTATGTAGGCTACACCTTC
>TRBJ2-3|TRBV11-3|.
CASSSTTDTQYF
TGTGCCAGCAGCTCAACAACAGATACGCAGTATTTT
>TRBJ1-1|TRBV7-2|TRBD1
CASSLTGQGSPEAFF
TGTGCCAGCAGCTTAACGGGACAGGGCTCCCCAGAAGCTTTCTTT
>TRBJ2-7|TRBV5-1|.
CASSLVRRPYEQYF
TGCGCCAGCAGCTTAGTTAGGAGACCCTACGAGCAGTACTTC
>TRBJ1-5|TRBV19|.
CASSILDQPQHF
TGTGCCAGTAGTATACTCGATCAGCCCCAGCATTTT
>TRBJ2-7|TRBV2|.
CASSSTLGAEQYF
TGTGCCAGCAGCTCCACCTTAGGAGCCGAGCAGTACTTC
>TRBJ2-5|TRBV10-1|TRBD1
CADGQAQETQYF
TGCGCCGACGGACAGGCCCAAGAGACCCAGTACTTC
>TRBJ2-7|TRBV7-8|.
CASSYNPWTVSYEQYF
TGTGCCAGCAGTTACAACCCCTGGACAGTCTCCTACGAGCAGTACTTC
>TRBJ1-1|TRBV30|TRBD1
CAGSRSGQGKTEAFF
TGTGCCGGGAGTAGATCGGGACAGGGAAAAACTGAAGCTTTCTTT
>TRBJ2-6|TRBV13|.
CASNSGQTGANVLTF
TGTGCCAGCAATTCAGGGCAGACTGGGGCCAACGTCCTGACTTTC
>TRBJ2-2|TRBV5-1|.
CASSTGQNTGELFF
TGCGCCAGCAGCACGGGACAGAACACCGGGGAGCTGTTTTTT
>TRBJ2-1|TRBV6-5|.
CASSEGGNEQFF
TGTGCCAGCAGTGAAGGGGGAAATGAGCAGTTCTTC
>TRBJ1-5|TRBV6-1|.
CASSEASGVRQPQHF
TGTGCCAGCAGTGAAGCTTCGGGAGTTCGCCAGCCCCAGCATTTT